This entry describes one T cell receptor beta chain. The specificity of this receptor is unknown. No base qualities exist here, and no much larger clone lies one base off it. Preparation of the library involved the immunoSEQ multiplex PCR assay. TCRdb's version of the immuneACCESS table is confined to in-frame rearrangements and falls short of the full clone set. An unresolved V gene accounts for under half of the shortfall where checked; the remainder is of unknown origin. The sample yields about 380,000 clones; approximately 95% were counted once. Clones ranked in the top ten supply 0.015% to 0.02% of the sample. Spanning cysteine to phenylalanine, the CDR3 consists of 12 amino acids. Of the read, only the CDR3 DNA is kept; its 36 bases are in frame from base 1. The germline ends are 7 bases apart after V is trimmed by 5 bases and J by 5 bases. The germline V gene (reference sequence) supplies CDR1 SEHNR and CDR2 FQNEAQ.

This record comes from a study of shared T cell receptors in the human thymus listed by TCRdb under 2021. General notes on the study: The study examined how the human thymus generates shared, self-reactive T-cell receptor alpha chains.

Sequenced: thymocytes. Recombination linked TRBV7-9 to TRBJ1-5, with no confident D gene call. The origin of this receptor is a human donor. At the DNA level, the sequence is TGTGCCAGCAGCCCCGCCCATCAGCCCCAGCATTTT. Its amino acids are CASSPAHQPQHF.